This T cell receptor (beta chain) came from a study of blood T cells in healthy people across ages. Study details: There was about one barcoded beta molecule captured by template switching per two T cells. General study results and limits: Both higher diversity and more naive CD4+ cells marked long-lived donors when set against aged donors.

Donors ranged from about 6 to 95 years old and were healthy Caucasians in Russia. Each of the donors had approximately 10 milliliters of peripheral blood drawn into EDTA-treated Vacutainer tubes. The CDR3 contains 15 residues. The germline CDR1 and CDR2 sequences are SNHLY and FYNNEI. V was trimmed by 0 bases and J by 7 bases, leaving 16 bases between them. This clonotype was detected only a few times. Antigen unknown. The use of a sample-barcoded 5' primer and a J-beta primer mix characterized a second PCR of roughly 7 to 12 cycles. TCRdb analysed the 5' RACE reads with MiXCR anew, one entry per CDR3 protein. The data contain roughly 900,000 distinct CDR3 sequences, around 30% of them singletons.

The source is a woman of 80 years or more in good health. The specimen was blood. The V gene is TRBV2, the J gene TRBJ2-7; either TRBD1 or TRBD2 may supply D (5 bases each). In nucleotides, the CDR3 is TGTGCCAGCAGTGAAGCTTGGGCAGGGTCGGGGGAGCAGTACTTC. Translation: CASSEAWAGSGEQYF.